This T cell receptor (beta chain) was obtained from a study of T cell responses to AZD1222 COVID-19 vaccine (dated by TCRdb to about 2021). For context, the study as a whole: TCR sequencing was performed for 230 to 250 trial participants, of whom approximately 200 were given two doses of AZD1222 and some 26 were given two doses of MenACWY control vaccine. Trial participants were enrolled by age into subgroups of 18-55, 56-69 and 70-plus years, and around 140, 26 and 57 TCR-sequenced participants, respectively, were included in these subgroups.

Overall study results and their limits: Epitopes outside the regions mutated in the B.1.351 and B.1.1.7 variants were reportedly recognized by nearly half of the unique spike-specific TCRs. The 56-69-year group was small, and its depth increase did not reach significance, likely because of low power. Spike-specific TCR breadth and depth rose significantly after two AZD1222 doses compared with day 0 and with MenACWY recipients. Most participants were white British and females outnumbered males, and the authors suggested that clonal diversity may have been underestimated. The vaccine-associated CD4 TCRs covered the entire spike protein, and the dominant responses fell in regions 160-218 and 743-854. Because no day 14 peak-response samples were available, repertoires were characterized only after the peak T cell response. Only six AZD1222 recipients were SARS-CoV-2 seropositive at baseline, limiting conclusions about previously exposed vaccinees.

As regards this clone: Its antigen is still unknown. Base qualities are not at hand, and no much larger clone is one base apart.

Interpreted using the paper, the time point label stands for: about 28 days (+/-7) after the second vaccine dose. AZD1222 recipients whose second dose came at about 4 weeks and those whose second dose came at about 12 weeks were combined into one group, since spike-specific TCR depth and breadth did not differ between the two schedules. The vaccinee samples were drawn from two UK trials, COV001 and COV002, one of which was a single-blind randomized controlled phase 2/3 trial testing AZD1222 (ChAdOx1 nCoV-19) in healthy adults. For TCRbeta chain sequencing, PBMC samples from trial participants were taken at day 0 and at day 28 after the second dose. Between the V and J ends, shortened by 4 bases and 2 bases respectively, the junction contains 12 bases. From the germline V gene (reference sequence), CDR1 is LGHDT and CDR2 is YNNKEL. The CDR3 contains 15 residues, cysteine and phenylalanine counted. Only CDR3 DNA is held: 45 bases, read in frame from base 1.

The CDR3 regions of human TCRbeta chains were subjected to immunosequencing. Per the source publication's procedure: TCRs in the repertoires were matched against a reference library of SARS-CoV-2-specific TCRs that had been generated with the MIRA antigen-specificity platform. Breadth was defined as the fraction of unique TCRs that were SARS-CoV-2-associated. Depth was defined as the fraction of total T cells that were SARS-CoV-2-associated. Using the MIRA data, each spike-specific TCR was mapped to the spike region that the TCR reacts to and placed in a CD4 or CD8 class. Log10-transformed breadth and depth values were compared by one-way ANOVA with Sidak's multiple comparisons tests. TCRdb holds this immuneACCESS table with in-frame rearrangements only. Some clones are missing; in checked studies, unresolved V genes explain under half, and the rest has no known cause. V and J calls plus clone size are reproduced from that table; the DNA served to infer D and trimming. The sample includes tens of thousands of clones, with 81% observed a single time. The top ten clonotypes cover 26% of the sample.

The receptor was isolated from an adult who received the AZD1222 COVID-19 vaccine. The sample consisted of peripheral blood, taken 28 days after the second AZD1222 dose. The V gene is TRBV3-1 (or the pseudogene TRBV3-2) and the J gene is TRBJ1-5, with a tentative D gene TRBD1 over 5 matching bases. The base sequence is TGTGCCAGCAGCCCTACCGGGGCTGGCAATCAGCCCCAGCATTTT. It codes for CASSPTGAGNQPQHF.